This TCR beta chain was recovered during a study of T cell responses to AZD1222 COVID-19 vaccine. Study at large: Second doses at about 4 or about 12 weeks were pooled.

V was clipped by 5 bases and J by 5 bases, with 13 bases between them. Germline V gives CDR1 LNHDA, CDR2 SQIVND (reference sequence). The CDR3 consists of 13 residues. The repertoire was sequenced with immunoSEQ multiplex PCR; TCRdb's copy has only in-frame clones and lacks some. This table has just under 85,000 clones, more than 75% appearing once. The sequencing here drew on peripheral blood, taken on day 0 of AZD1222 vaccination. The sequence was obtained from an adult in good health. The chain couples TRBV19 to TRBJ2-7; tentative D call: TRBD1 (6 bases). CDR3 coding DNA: TGTGCCAGTAGTGAATACAGGGCCCACGAGCAGTACTTC. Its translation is CASSEYRAHEQYF.